The 30 T cell receptor beta chains below all came from one sample that was sequenced in a study of B cell selection in AIRE deficiency. Sorting defined conventional CD4 T cells as CD4+CD127+. TCRdb keeps only in-frame clones here, not all; method: immunoSEQ multiplex PCR. This table holds fewer than 30,000 clones, about 95% found once. Sequencing was carried out using CD4+CD127+ conventional T cells sorted from PBMCs. These receptors all stem from a human donor in good health.

This chain connects TRBV18 to TRBJ2-6; no clear D. The germline gives CDR1 KGHSH, CDR2 LQKENI. This CDR3 comprises 17 residues. V dropped 2 bases and J dropped 0 bases, with 11 bases sitting between them. CDR3: CASSPAPPISGANVLTF. Written as DNA, the CDR3 is TGTGCCAGCTCACCAGCCCCCCCGATCTCTGGGGCCAACGTCCTGACTTTC.

This clone occurred a few times. This sequence joins TRBV9 and TRBJ2-3, with 9 nucleotides matching TRBD1. This CDR3 spans 15 amino acids. CDR1 and CDR2 from the germline V gene are SGDLS and YYNGEE. Trimming cost V 4 bases and J 10 bases; bases outside gene matches: 13. CDR3 amino acids: CASSYDPGQGKPQYF. For the CDR3, the DNA is TGTGCCAGCAGCTACGATCCGGGACAGGGTAAGCCGCAGTATTTT. The variable domain in full, with the rest retrieved from reference TRBV9 and TRBJ2-3, is DSGVTQTPKHLITATGQRVTLRCSPRSGDLSVYWYQQSLDQGLQFLIQYYNGEERAKGNILERFSAQQFPDLHSELNLSSLELGDSALYFCASSYDPGQGKPQYFGPGTRLTVL.

This clone was seen just once. J is TRBJ2-5 and V is TRBV25-1; perhaps TRBD2 as D (5 bases). The ends were cut back, 4 bases at V and 4 bases at J, with 16 bases in the middle. Germline CDR1 is MGHDK and CDR2 is SYGVNS. The CDR3 runs 15 residues. The CDR3 reads CASSGEYRLRETQYF. The CDR3 coding sequence is TGTGCCAGCAGTGGGGAGTATAGGTTGAGAGAGACCCAGTACTTC.

The chain recombines TRBV9 with TRBJ2-2; the D call may be TRBD1 or TRBD2 (6 bases each). This CDR3 comprises 16 residues. Trimming took 0 bases from V and 4 from J, leaving 13 bases between them. Per the germline V gene, CDR1 is SGDLS and CDR2 is YYNGEE. The CDR3 bases are TGTGCCAGCAGCGTAGATTGGGGGGCTAGCACCGGGGAGCTGTTTTTT. Translated: CASSVDWGASTGELFF.

This chain links TRBV19 with TRBJ2-7; 9 bases map to TRBD1. This CDR3 has 14 residues. V lost 9 bases, J lost 2 bases, and 8 bases stayed unmatched. The germline V gene has CDR1 LNHDA and CDR2 SQIVND (reference sequence). DNA for the CDR3: TGTGCCAGATCCCGGGACAGGGTTCCCTACGAGCAGTACTTC. Protein product: CARSRDRVPYEQYF.

The chain's CDR3 is CASSLWELGQGNGYTF. In nucleotides, the CDR3 is TGTGCCAGCAGTTTATGGGAGTTAGGGCAGGGGAATGGCTACACCTTC. The chain combines TRBV28 with TRBJ1-2; D perhaps matches TRBD1 (6 bases). The germline V and J ends were trimmed by 0 bases and 6 bases, with 17 bases remaining between them. This CDR3 is built from 16 residues. Germline values: CDR1 MDHEN, CDR2 SYDVKM.

This clone was found once. The CDR3, as DNA: TGTGCCAGCAGCTTTTCACCCCCGGGGGGGACTGAAGCTTTCTTT. It codes for CASSFSPPGGTEAFF. The chain employs TRBV7-2 and TRBJ1-1; D is possibly TRBD1 (5 bases). Germline CDR1 reads SGHTA; CDR2 reads FQGNSA. V lost 3 bases, J lost 5 bases, and 16 bases lay in between. There are 15 residues in the CDR3.

This sequence joins TRBV19 and TRBJ1-2; the D is unclear. CDR3 length: 14 amino acids. V dropped 2 bases and J dropped 2 bases, with 9 bases sitting between them. Germline loops: CDR1 LNHDA, CDR2 SQIVND (reference sequence). The CDR3 reads CASSISGSNYGYTF. The CDR3 bases are TGTGCCAGTAGTATAAGTGGCAGCAACTATGGCTACACCTTC.

This rearrangement joins TRBV18 to TRBJ1-1; 9 nucleotides align to TRBD1. In germline, CDR1 is KGHSH, CDR2 LQKENI. CDR3 length: 16 amino acids. With 3 bases clipped from V and 4 bases from J, the junction kept 9 bases outside the gene matches. CDR3 amino acids: CASSPWSDRGATEAFF. For the CDR3, the DNA is TGTGCCAGCTCACCCTGGAGCGACAGGGGGGCCACTGAAGCTTTCTTT.

The gene calls are TRBV5-6 and TRBJ2-6, with a tentative D call TRBD2 (6 bases). The ends were cut back, 2 bases at V and 2 bases at J, with 8 bases in the middle. Germline V gives CDR1 SGHDT, CDR2 YYEEEE. CDR3 size: 15 residues. CDR3 protein: CASSFWGAGANVLTF. For the CDR3, the DNA is TGTGCCAGCAGCTTTTGGGGGGCTGGGGCCAACGTCCTGACTTTC.

This chain links TRBV10-3 with TRBJ1-2, with D perhaps matching TRBD1 (5 bases). This CDR3 is 16 amino acids long. Per the germline V gene, CDR1 is ENHRY and CDR2 is SYGVKD. V lost 6 bases and J 0 bases, leaving 17 bases between the germline ends. The CDR3, as DNA: TGTGCCATCAGCAGGACACCAGAAGGACCTAACTATGGCTACACCTTC. This sequence encodes CAISRTPEGPNYGYTF.

The rearrangement uses TRBV5-4 and TRBJ1-3; D ambiguous. The CDR3 extends over 16 amino acids. Germline V gene sequence: CDR1 SGHNT, CDR2 YYREEE (reference sequence). The germline V and J ends were trimmed by 4 bases and 1 base, with 15 bases remaining between them. The DNA of the CDR3 is TGTGCCAGCAGCCCCTTTGGTGTGGGTTCTGGAAACACCATATATTTT. Protein sequence: CASSPFGVGSGNTIYF.

The chain couples TRBV7-3 to TRBJ2-1; 12 bases align to TRBD2. V lost 5 bases, J lost 4 bases, and 12 bases stayed unmatched. This CDR3 spans 18 amino acids. Germline CDR1 is SGHTA and CDR2 is FQGTGA. CDR3 bases: TGTGCCAGCAGCCCGACTCCTAGCGGGAGGGCCTTTTACAATGAGCAGTTCTTC. Protein product: CASSPTPSGRAFYNEQFF.

The chain is built from TRBV5-4 and TRBJ2-3; D is undetermined. The V end lost 4 bases, the J end lost 5 bases, and 11 bases lay between the germline ends. The CDR3 is 13 amino acids. CDR1 SGHNT and CDR2 YYREEE come from the germline V gene (reference sequence). This CDR3 reads CASSPPSIDTQYF. The CDR3 DNA reads as TGTGCCAGCAGCCCACCCTCCATAGATACGCAGTATTTT.

This chain uses TRBV6-4 with TRBJ1-5; D is perhaps TRBD1 (6 bases). There are 13 residues in the CDR3. Germline-derived CDR1 and CDR2 are MRHNA and SNTAGT. Trimming took off 5 bases at V and 4 bases at J, with 9 bases between the two ends. The CDR3 DNA is TGTGCCAGCAGTACAGGGCCTAATCAGCCCCAGCATTTT. Protein product: CASSTGPNQPQHF.

This rearrangement joins TRBV4-3 to TRBJ2-7; D unclear. The CDR3 contains 13 residues. CDR1 and CDR2 from the germline V gene are LGHNA and YSLEER. The V end was cut by 1 base, the J end by 4 bases, with 8 bases between. CDR3 sequence (DNA): TGCGCCAGCAGCCAAGGGCCGCTTTACGAGCAGTACTTC. Translating it yields CASSQGPLYEQYF.

J is TRBJ2-5 and V is TRBV19; D perhaps matches TRBD1 (5 bases). V was trimmed by 8 bases and J by 4 bases, leaving 11 bases between them. The CDR3 has 12 amino acids. The germline gives CDR1 LNHDA, CDR2 SQIVND (reference sequence). The CDR3 reads CASAHRGETQYF. DNA for the CDR3: TGTGCCAGTGCACATAGGGGAGAGACCCAGTACTTC.

V usage is TRBV28 and J usage is TRBJ2-2; D call uncertain. CDR1 MDHEN and CDR2 SYDVKM come from the germline V gene. The V end lost 2 bases, the J end lost 2 bases, and 0 bases lay between the germline ends. The CDR3 totals 12 residues. The CDR3 protein is CASSLNTGELFF. The CDR3 coding sequence is TGTGCCAGCAGTTTAAACACCGGGGAGCTGTTTTTT.

This sequence joins TRBV7-2 and TRBJ2-5, with 8 nucleotides matching TRBD2. Germline CDR1 reads SGHTA; CDR2 reads FQGNSA. The CDR3 is 13 amino acids. V lost 5 bases and J lost 5; bases outside the gene matches: 4. The CDR3 DNA reads TGTGCCAGCAGCCGGGGACTAGTGGAGACCCAGTACTTC. It is translated as CASSRGLVETQYF.

The genes are TRBV7-9 and TRBJ1-1, with D maybe TRBD1 (5 bases). V was clipped by 8 bases and J by 4 bases, with 11 bases between them. The CDR3 sequence is 12 residues long. Per germline, CDR1 SEHNR and CDR2 FQNEAQ (reference sequence). The DNA of the CDR3 is TGTGCCAGCCTGATGGGGGGCACTGAAGCTTTCTTT. It codes for CASLMGGTEAFF.

The J gene is TRBJ2-4, the V gene TRBV21-1; the D segment call TRBD1 is taken from the table without a DNA check. TRBV21-1 is classified as a pseudogene. The CDR3 loop spans 17 amino acids. CDR3 in amino acids: CASSKNRGRWAKNIQYF. CDR3 bases: TGTGCCAGCAGCAAAAATAGGGGCAGGTGGGCCAAAAACATTCAGTACTTC.

Remarks on this clone: One end of the junction is discordant with germline, which a read error may explain. The same CDR3 is also encoded by other DNA sequences in this sample. This chain connects TRBV9 to TRBJ1-2; D might be TRBD1 (6 bases). This CDR3 is built from 12 residues. CDR1 is SGDLS and CDR2 is YYNGEE in the germline V gene. The CDR3 DNA follows: TGTGCTAGCAGCCCGACAGGTGTTGGCTACACCTTC. Its translation is CASSPTGVGYTF.

The chain links TRBV4-3 to TRBJ1-3; D not certain. CDR1 and CDR2 (germline): LGHNA, YSLEER. The CDR3 is made up of 15 amino acids. Trimming shortened V by 1 base and J by 0 bases, and 7 bases separated the two germline ends. The chain's CDR3 is CASSQGTYSGNTIYF. In nucleotides, the CDR3 is TGCGCCAGCAGCCAAGGGACCTACTCTGGAAACACCATATATTTT.

Here the CDR3 reads CASNSRDSTDTQYF. In DNA, the CDR3 is TGTGCCAGCAACTCGCGGGATAGCACAGATACGCAGTATTTT. V gene TRBV6-1 combines with J gene TRBJ2-3, with D possibly TRBD2 on 6 matching bases. The CDR3 is made up of 14 amino acids. The germline V gene encodes CDR1 MNHNS and CDR2 SASEGT. V was trimmed by 7 bases and J by 0 bases, leaving 11 bases between them.

This clone showed up just once. The chain carries TRBV4-2 and TRBJ2-2, with TRBD2 identical over 11 bases. Germline assignment: CDR1 LGHNA and CDR2 YNFKEQ. V dropped 6 bases and J dropped 5; count of bases not matched to a gene: 11. This CDR3 contains 17 residues. The CDR3 protein is CASRKTSGNPGTGELFF. In DNA, the CDR3 is TGTGCCAGCAGAAAGACTAGCGGGAACCCCGGTACCGGGGAGCTGTTTTTT.

The chain combines TRBV4-1 with TRBJ2-7, with TRBD1 identical over 9 bases. The V gene's germline CDR1 is MGHRA and CDR2 YSYEKL. Germline trimming cut 2 bases from V and 7 bases from J; bases unmatched to any gene: 9. CDR3 length: 15 residues. CDR3 in amino acids: CASSQLYRGRIEQYF. The CDR3 DNA follows: TGCGCCAGCAGCCAACTTTACAGGGGGCGCATTGAGCAGTACTTC.

The chain recombines TRBV9 with TRBJ2-2, with 8 positions matching TRBD1. The junction had 9 bases not matched to a gene; V was cut back by 4 bases and J by 1 base. CDR1 is SGDLS, CDR2 YYNGEE, per germline. The length of the CDR3 is 17 residues. CDR3: CASSPTLQGGNTGELFF. The CDR3 bases are TGTGCCAGCAGCCCAACTTTACAGGGGGGGAACACCGGGGAGCTGTTTTTT.

This clone was detected once. The V gene is TRBV5-1, the J gene TRBJ2-3; D gene unclear. Deletions cut 4 bases from V and 1 base from J, with 7 bases between. CDR1 is SGHRS and CDR2 is YFSETQ in the germline V gene. The CDR3 loop spans 13 amino acids. Written as DNA, the CDR3 is TGCGCCAGCAGCATCCGGGGCACAGATACGCAGTATTTT. Translation: CASSIRGTDTQYF.

Only one count was recorded for this clone. This sequence joins TRBV2 and TRBJ2-1, with D possibly matching TRBD1 (7 bases). The CDR3 is 16 amino acids. Germline V gene data show CDR1 as SNHLY and CDR2 as FYNNEI. Trimming took 4 bases from V and 4 from J, leaving 17 bases between them. In DNA, the CDR3 is TGTGCCAGCAGTGGCCCCGGGGCAGGGGGGTACAATGAGCAGTTCTTC. Its translation is CASSGPGAGGYNEQFF.

This clone was found once. Here the CDR3 reads CSVSAADTQYF. CDR3 DNA sequence: TGCAGCGTTTCTGCGGCAGATACGCAGTATTTT. The gene calls are TRBV29-1 and TRBJ2-3; D is unresolved. The CDR3 is 11 amino acids. Germline V CDR1 and CDR2: SQVTM, ANQGSEA. Trimming cost V 5 bases and J 4 bases, with 7 bases left between them.